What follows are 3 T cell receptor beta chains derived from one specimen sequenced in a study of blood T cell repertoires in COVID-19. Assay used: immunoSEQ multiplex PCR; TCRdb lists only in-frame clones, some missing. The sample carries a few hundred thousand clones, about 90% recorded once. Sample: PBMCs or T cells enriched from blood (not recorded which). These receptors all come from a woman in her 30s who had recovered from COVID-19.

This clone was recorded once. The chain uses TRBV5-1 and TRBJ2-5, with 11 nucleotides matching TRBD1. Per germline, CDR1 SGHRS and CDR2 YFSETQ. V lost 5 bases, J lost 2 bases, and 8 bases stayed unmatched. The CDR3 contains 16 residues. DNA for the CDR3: TGCGCCAGCAGTCGGACCGGGACAGGGGGACAAGAGACCCAGTACTTC. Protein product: CASSRTGTGGQETQYF.

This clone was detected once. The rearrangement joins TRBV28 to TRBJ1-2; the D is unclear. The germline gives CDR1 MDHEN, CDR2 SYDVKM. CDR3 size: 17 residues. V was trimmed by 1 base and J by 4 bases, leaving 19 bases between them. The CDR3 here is CASSLYSGSRGSYGYTF. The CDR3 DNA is TGTGCCAGCAGTTTATATTCCGGTTCCCGTGGTTCCTATGGCTACACCTTC.

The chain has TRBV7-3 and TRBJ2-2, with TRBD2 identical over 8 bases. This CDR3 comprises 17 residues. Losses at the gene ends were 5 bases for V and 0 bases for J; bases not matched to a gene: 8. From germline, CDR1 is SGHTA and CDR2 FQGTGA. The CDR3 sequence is CASSPGGSAANTGELFF. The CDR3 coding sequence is TGTGCCAGCAGCCCGGGGGGGTCAGCGGCGAACACCGGGGAGCTGTTTTTT.